One and the same sample provided the 32 T cell receptor beta chains below, sequenced in a study of regulatory dendritic cells for organ transplantation. The method was immunoSEQ multiplex PCR; TCRdb's version includes in-frame clones alone and lacks a portion of them. The table records some 35,000 clones, 85% to 90% of them present only once. Sequenced material: naive CD4+ T cells from blood. Described subset: CD45RA+ naive T cells. The receptors were gathered from a human donor in good health.

J is TRBJ1-1 and V is TRBV19; TRBD1 aligns across 7 bases. Germline V lookup: CDR1 LNHDA, CDR2 SQIVND (reference sequence). The CDR3 has 19 residues. V gave up 3 bases and J gave up 0 bases; unmatched junction bases: 16. As DNA, the CDR3 is TGTGCCAGTAGTATGATTCAGAGGGGGCGACCGAATTTGAACACTGAAGCTTTCTTT. Protein product: CASSMIQRGRPNLNTEAFF. Variable domain in full (rest from reference TRBV19 and TRBJ1-1): DGGITQSPKYLFRKEGQNVTLSCEQNLNHDAMYWYRQDPGQGLRLIYYSQIVNDFQKGDIAEGYSVSREKKESFPLTVTSAQKNPTAFYLCASSMIQRGRPNLNTEAFFGQGTRLTVV.

This clone appeared a few times. The rearrangement joins TRBV9 to TRBJ1-1, with 10 bases that match TRBD1. The length of the CDR3 is 14 residues. V trimming: 4 bases; J trimming: 8 bases; junction bases outside the gene matches: 8. Germline loops: CDR1 SGDLS, CDR2 YYNGEE. The CDR3 DNA is TGTGCCAGCAGCAACGGAGAGACAGGGGGCGAAGCTTTCTTT. Protein sequence: CASSNGETGGEAFF.

CDR3 nucleotides: TGTGCCACCATGGGGACAAATCAAGGCAGAGATACGCAGTATTTT. Translated, it gives CATMGTNQGRDTQYF. This sequence joins TRBV6-1 and TRBJ2-3; the D gene is possibly TRBD1 (6 bases). The V gene lost 10 bases and the J gene lost 5 bases, with 22 bases spanning the gap. The CDR3 totals 15 residues. Germline CDR1 reads MNHNS; CDR2 reads SASEGT.

The J gene is TRBJ2-7, the V gene TRBV6-5, with 10 bases aligning to TRBD2. Trimming cost V 0 bases and J 0 bases; bases outside gene matches: 2. Germline V gene lookup returns CDR1 MNHEY and CDR2 SVGAGI. CDR3 size: 16 residues. The CDR3 nucleotides read TGTGCCAGCAGTTACTCGAGCGGGAGGGCCTCCTACGAGCAGTACTTC. Translating it yields CASSYSSGRASYEQYF.

This clone has only one observation. V gene TRBV29-1 combines with J gene TRBJ2-7, with TRBD2 matching 7 bases. Germline V gene data show CDR1 as SQVTM and CDR2 as ANQGSEA. The CDR3 loop spans 14 amino acids. V lost 4 bases, J lost 3 bases, and 9 bases stayed unmatched. CDR3 DNA: TGCAGCGTTGTAGAGACTAGCATCCTCTACGAGCAGTACTTC. As protein: CSVVETSILYEQYF.

The V gene is TRBV30, the J gene TRBJ1-3; D is ambiguous. In germline, CDR1 is GTSNPN, CDR2 SVGIG (reference sequence). The ends were cut back, 4 bases at V and 0 bases at J, with 10 bases in the middle. The CDR3 covers 14 residues. Here the CDR3 DNA reads TGTGCCTGGATGGGGTTCCGCTCTGGAAACACCATATATTTT. Translated, it gives CAWMGFRSGNTIYF.

The rearrangement joins TRBV19 to TRBJ1-4, with a possible D match to TRBD1 (5 bases). The V and J ends lost 3 bases and 7 bases respectively, with 21 bases between them. Looked up from germline, CDR1 is LNHDA and CDR2 is SQIVND (reference sequence). CDR3 size: 17 residues. CDR3 nucleotides: TGTGCCAGTAGTATCATGGGTAGGGGACCAAGGGCTGAAAAACTGTTTTTT. Amino acid sequence: CASSIMGRGPRAEKLFF.

This chain connects TRBV9 to TRBJ2-5; 7 nucleotides align to TRBD2. Judging by the DNA end, TRBJ2-7 fits better; the J call may be wrong. The CDR3 spans 16 residues. Germline CDR1 is SGDLS and CDR2 is YYNGEE. This chain's CDR3 is CASSPRLGAGPTEQYF. The CDR3, as DNA: TGTGCCAGCAGCCCCCGCCTAGGAGCGGGGCCCACCGAGCAGTACTTC.

J is TRBJ1-1 and V is TRBV7-3, with D maybe TRBD1 (6 bases). The CDR3 sequence is 14 residues long. Trimming cost V 5 bases and J 2 bases, with 12 bases left between them. The germline V gene has CDR1 SGHTA and CDR2 FQGTGA. In DNA form, the CDR3 reads TGTGCCAGCAGCAAACAGGGTGGTAACACTGAAGCTTTCTTT. Residues: CASSKQGGNTEAFF. Variable domain in full (rest from reference TRBV7-3 and TRBJ1-1): GAGVSQTPSNKVTEKGKYVELRCDPISGHTALYWYRQSLGQGPEFLIYFQGTGAADDSGLPNDRFFAVRPEGSVSTLKIQRTERGDSAVYLCASSKQGGNTEAFFGQGTRLTVV.

J is TRBJ1-3 and V is TRBV4-3; D call uncertain. This CDR3 has 13 amino acids. The V and J ends lost 0 bases and 4 bases respectively, with 4 bases between them. Germline values: CDR1 LGHNA, CDR2 YSLEER. CDR3 region: CASSQDFGNTIYF. DNA for the CDR3: TGCGCCAGCAGCCAAGATTTCGGAAACACCATATATTTT.

The CDR3 DNA reads as TGTGCCAGCAGTTTACGTTCTGGGTCTGAGCAGTACTTC. Its protein product is CASSLRSGSEQYF. J is TRBJ2-7 and V is TRBV27; D is ambiguous. Per germline, CDR1 MNHEY and CDR2 SMNVEV (reference sequence). Trimming removed 2 bases from V and 7 bases from J, with 12 bases in between. CDR3 size: 13 residues.

The chain recombines TRBV5-1 with TRBJ2-7; D gene unclear. The CDR3 consists of 11 residues. Germline V lookup: CDR1 SGHRS, CDR2 YFSETQ. V lost 3 bases, J lost 3 bases, and 4 bases lay in between. CDR3 region: CASSSHYEQYF. Here the CDR3 DNA reads TGCGCCAGCAGCTCGCACTACGAGCAGTACTTC. Full variable domain (remainder filled in from reference TRBV5-1 and TRBJ2-7): KAGVTQTPRYLIKTRGQQVTLSCSPISGHRSVSWYQQTPGQGLQFLFEYFSETQRNKGNFPGRFSGRQFSNSRSEMNVSTLELGDSALYLCASSSHYEQYFGPGTRLTVT.

V and J are TRBV7-2 and TRBJ2-7; 14 nucleotides line up with TRBD2. The CDR3 runs 17 residues. Trimming removed 5 bases from V and 1 base from J; junction bases left unmatched: 7. Germline assignment: CDR1 SGHTA and CDR2 FQGNSA. In DNA form, the CDR3 reads TGTGCCAGCAGCCAACGGACTAGCGGGGGGATATCCTACGAGCAGTACTTC. Its protein is CASSQRTSGGISYEQYF.

This chain links TRBV30 with TRBJ1-4; TRBD1 is a possible D gene (6 bases). Germline values: CDR1 GTSNPN, CDR2 SVGIG (reference sequence). V lost 0 bases and J lost 3, with 11 bases in between. CDR3 length equals 15 residues. DNA of the CDR3: TGTGCCTGGAGTGTACAGGGTGGGGCTAATGAAAAACTGTTTTTT. Protein: CAWSVQGGANEKLFF.

This chain links TRBV10-3 with TRBJ2-3; 13 nucleotides match TRBD2. Germline V gives CDR1 ENHRY, CDR2 SYGVKD. This CDR3 has 17 amino acids. J was trimmed by 4 bases and V by 2 bases; bases with no gene match: 6. The CDR3 sequence: CAISEPRTSGSADTQYF. The CDR3 DNA reads TGTGCCATCAGTGAGCCCCGGACTAGCGGGAGCGCAGATACGCAGTATTTT.

The chain links TRBV11-2 to TRBJ1-4; D call uncertain. V was shortened by 1 base and J by 12 bases, with 12 bases between the two germline ends. Germline lookup yields CDR1 SGHAT and CDR2 FQNNGV. This CDR3 spans 13 amino acids. The CDR3 loop reads CASSLVAIAELFF. CDR3 coding DNA: TGTGCCAGCAGCTTAGTAGCTATAGCGGAACTGTTTTTT.

The chain links TRBV27 to TRBJ1-6, with TRBD1 matching over 7 bases. This CDR3 has 15 residues. V was pared by 0 bases and J by 6 bases, with 2 bases of the junction left unmatched. Germline lookup yields CDR1 MNHEY and CDR2 SMNVEV (reference sequence). For the CDR3, the DNA is TGTGCCAGCAGTTTATCAGGGGGCCGTAATTCACCCCTCCACTTT. This translates into CASSLSGGRNSPLHF.

This clone was seen more than once but under ten times. No conserved phenylalanine or tryptophan is present at the end of the CDR3, so a read error is the likely explanation. Because the CDR3's place on the DNA is in doubt, the DNA is left out and the CDR3 is given as listed by TCRdb. V and J are TRBV10-1 and TRBJ2-3. 12 amino acids form the CDR3, both terminal residues included. Looked up from germline, CDR1 is WNHNN and CDR2 is SYGVQD (reference sequence). CDR3: CASSERGRMGHR.

This sequence joins TRBV28 and TRBJ2-3, with a weak D call TRBD1 (5 bases). V was clipped by 7 bases and J by 5 bases, with 10 bases between them. There are 12 residues in the CDR3. The V gene's germline CDR1 is MDHEN and CDR2 SYDVKM. The CDR3 DNA reads TGTGCCAGCACCCTCAGGGAAGATACGCAGTATTTT. Protein sequence: CASTLREDTQYF.

V usage is TRBV4-2 and J usage is TRBJ2-2; TRBD1 agrees at 8 bases. Germline CDR1 and CDR2: LGHNA and YNFKEQ. V lost 7 bases to trimming and J lost 6 bases; unmatched junction nucleotides: 13. The CDR3 sequence is 16 residues long. CDR3 residues: CASNIGKGTGSGELFF. The CDR3 region has the DNA TGTGCCAGCAACATCGGAAAGGGGACAGGATCCGGGGAGCTGTTTTTT.

The genes are TRBV6-1 and TRBJ1-1; D is unclear. V was shortened by 4 bases and J by 3 bases, with 27 bases between the two germline ends. Per germline, CDR1 MNHNS and CDR2 SASEGT. The CDR3 loop spans 19 amino acids. The DNA for the CDR3 is TGTGCCAGCAGTGCCTCCTTGAGTCCGCTAGGTATAGAAGACACTGAAGCTTTCTTT. It codes for CASSASLSPLGIEDTEAFF.

This sequence joins TRBV4-2 and TRBJ1-2; D gene ambiguous. Trimming cost V 3 bases and J 6 bases, with 17 bases left between them. The CDR3 loop spans 15 amino acids. The V gene's germline CDR1 is LGHNA and CDR2 YNFKEQ. For the CDR3, the DNA is TGTGCCAGCAGCCATGCGTTCAGTGGCACAGATGGCTACACCTTC. This translates into CASSHAFSGTDGYTF.

The chain employs TRBV6-5 and TRBJ2-3, with D uncertain. CDR1 MNHEY and CDR2 SVGAGI come from the germline V gene. The CDR3 length is 14 residues. V was pared by 6 bases and J by 5 bases, with 15 bases between. CDR3 in DNA: TGTGCCAGCAGGACCACGCTAGGGTTAGATACGCAGTATTTT. This encodes CASRTTLGLDTQYF.

The chain couples TRBV9 to TRBJ2-7, with D possibly TRBD2 on 6 matching bases. Germline V gives CDR1 SGDLS, CDR2 YYNGEE. CDR3 length: 13 amino acids. V gave up 4 bases and J gave up 4 bases, with 12 bases separating them. CDR3 sequence: CASSLAGTYEQYF. The CDR3 nucleotides are TGTGCCAGCAGCTTAGCCGGGACTTACGAGCAGTACTTC.

This clone was seen a few times. The V and J genes are TRBV27 and TRBJ1-1, with a weak D call TRBD1 (6 bases). CDR3 length: 14 amino acids. Germline V CDR1 and CDR2: MNHEY, SMNVEV (reference sequence). Trimming cost V 7 bases and J 3 bases, with 15 bases left between them. DNA for the CDR3: TGTGCCAGCACCTCCCAGGGGTTTGACACTGAAGCTTTCTTT. It is translated as CASTSQGFDTEAFF.

The chain combines TRBV6-6 with TRBJ2-3; no clear D gene. Trimming left V 3 bases short and J 3 bases short, with 4 bases between. The CDR3 covers 12 residues. The V gene's germline CDR1 is MNHNY and CDR2 SVGAGI (reference sequence). CDR3 coding DNA: TGTGCCAGCAGTTATCGTACAGATACGCAGTATTTT. Translating it yields CASSYRTDTQYF.

The rearrangement uses TRBV6-5 and TRBJ2-1; TRBD2 might be the D (6 bases). The CDR3 contains 13 residues. Germline V CDR1 and CDR2: MNHEY, SVGAGI. V lost 7 bases, J lost 4 bases, and 11 bases lay in between. For the CDR3, the DNA is TGTGCCAGCACCCTACGGGGGTACAATGAGCAGTTCTTC. It translates to CASTLRGYNEQFF.

The gene calls are TRBV29-1 and TRBJ2-5; 7 bases align to TRBD1. The CDR3 consists of 16 residues. Germline V CDR1 and CDR2: SQVTM, ANQGSEA. Trimming removed 4 bases from V and 1 base from J; junction bases left unmatched: 12. The CDR3 DNA sequence: TGCAGCGTTGGGGGTGACAGGGTCACTACCCAAGAGACCCAGTACTTC. Its translation: CSVGGDRVTTQETQYF.

The V call is TRBV5-1, the J call TRBJ2-5, with 12 bases identical to TRBD2. Trimming at V came to 2 bases and at J to 5 bases, leaving 7 bases not matched to a gene. The CDR3 is 16 amino acids. In germline, CDR1 is SGHRS, CDR2 YFSETQ. Here the CDR3 DNA reads TGCGCCAGCAGCTTCCCTAGCGGGAGGGCCGGGGAGACCCAGTACTTC. Protein product: CASSFPSGRAGETQYF.

J is TRBJ2-7 and V is TRBV28; TRBD1 matches 8 bases. Germline assignment: CDR1 MDHEN and CDR2 SYDVKM. The trim removed 7 bases at V and 3 bases at J, leaving 8 bases unmatched. The CDR3 runs 14 residues. The CDR3 protein is CASTRGTGVYEQYF. The CDR3 DNA follows: TGTGCCAGCACCCGGGGGACAGGCGTCTACGAGCAGTACTTC.

The rearrangement joins TRBV7-6 to TRBJ2-3; D gene ambiguous. From germline, CDR1 is SGHVS and CDR2 FNYEAQ. The CDR3 totals 14 residues. V lost 5 bases and J 2 bases, leaving 11 bases between the germline ends. The DNA of the CDR3 is TGTGCCAGCAGCCTTGGGCCAGCCACAGATACGCAGTATTTT. Amino acid sequence: CASSLGPATDTQYF.

The chain employs TRBV4-1 and TRBJ2-1, with 8 bases fitting TRBD2. Trimming removed 1 base from V and 5 bases from J; junction bases left unmatched: 10. This CDR3 comprises 17 residues. CDR1 and CDR2 (germline): MGHRA, YSYEKL. In DNA form, the CDR3 reads TGCGCCAGCAGCCAAGGACTAGCGAAGAACCCGGACAATGAGCAGTTCTTC. Translating it yields CASSQGLAKNPDNEQFF.